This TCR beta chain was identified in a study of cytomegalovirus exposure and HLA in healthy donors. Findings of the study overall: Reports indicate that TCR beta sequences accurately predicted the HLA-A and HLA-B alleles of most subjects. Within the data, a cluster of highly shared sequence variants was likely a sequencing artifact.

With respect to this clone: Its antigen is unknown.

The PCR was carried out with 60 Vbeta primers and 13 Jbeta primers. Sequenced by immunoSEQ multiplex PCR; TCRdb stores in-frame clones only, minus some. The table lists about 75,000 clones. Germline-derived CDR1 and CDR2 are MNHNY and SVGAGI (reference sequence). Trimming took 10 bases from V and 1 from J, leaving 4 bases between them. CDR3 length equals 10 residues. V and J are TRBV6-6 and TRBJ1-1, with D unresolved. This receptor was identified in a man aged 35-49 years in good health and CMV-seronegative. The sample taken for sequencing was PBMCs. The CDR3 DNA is TGTGCCACCCGGAACACTGAAGCTTTCTTT. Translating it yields CATRNTEAFF.